These 31 T cell receptor beta chains originate from one sample sequenced in a study of cytomegalovirus exposure and HLA in healthy donors. Profiling relied on immunoSEQ multiplex PCR, and the TCRdb table lists in-frame clones only, not all of them. Of about 240,000 clones in the sample, around 88% were seen once. The sequenced sample was PBMCs. The source is a woman aged 25 to 39 in good health and CMV-seropositive.

The genes are TRBV23-1 and TRBJ1-1; TRBD1 aligns across 8 bases. TRBV23-1 is treated as an ORF (open reading frame) with a function not yet certain. The ends lost 3 bases at V and 1 base at J; junction bases unmatched: 16. This CDR3 has 19 amino acids. CDR3 DNA sequence: TGCGCCAGCAGTCACCCCGAAAGATGGGGGGACAGGACGAACACTGAAGCTTTCTTT. Translating gives CASSHPERWGDRTNTEAFF.

V is TRBV11-3 and J is TRBJ1-1, with D possibly matching TRBD1 (5 bases). Trimming left V 8 bases short and J 0 bases short, with 10 bases between. There are 13 residues in the CDR3. Germline V gene data show CDR1 as SGHNT and CDR2 as YENEEA. The CDR3 bases are TGTGCCAGCGGGGGGGGGATGAACACTGAAGCTTTCTTT. Its protein product is CASGGGMNTEAFF. Full variable domain (remainder filled in from reference TRBV11-3 and TRBJ1-1): EAGVVQSPRYKIIEKKQPVAFWCNPISGHNTLYWYLQNLGQGPELLIRYENEEAVDDSQLPKDRFSAERLKGVDSTLKIQPAELGDSAVYLCASGGGMNTEAFFGQGTRLTVV.

This rearrangement joins TRBV6-5 to TRBJ2-7; D gene unclear. The CDR3 length is 14 residues. V was trimmed by 0 bases and J by 3 bases, leaving 9 bases between them. CDR1 MNHEY and CDR2 SVGAGI come from the germline V gene. CDR3: CASSYSISGYEQYF. CDR3 bases: TGTGCCAGCAGTTACTCGATCTCAGGCTACGAGCAGTACTTC.

This chain connects TRBV27 to TRBJ2-1, with 9 bases that match TRBD1. V lost 2 bases to trimming and J lost 8 bases; unmatched junction nucleotides: 7. Germline V gene lookup returns CDR1 MNHEY and CDR2 SMNVEV (reference sequence). The CDR3 length is 15 residues. CDR3 sequence (DNA): TGTGCCAGCAGTTTAAGGACAGGGGTATTCGATGAGCAGTTCTTC. Its translation is CASSLRTGVFDEQFF.

V is TRBV27 and J is TRBJ2-7, with D maybe TRBD2 (6 bases). CDR1 is MNHEY, CDR2 SMNVEV, per germline (reference sequence). This CDR3 has 15 residues. The V end lost 4 bases, the J end lost 3 bases, and 16 bases lay between the germline ends. CDR3 residues: CASSSPKTGSYEQYF. Here the CDR3 DNA reads TGTGCCAGCAGTTCCCCAAAAACCGGGAGCTACGAGCAGTACTTC.

V and J are TRBV5-1 and TRBJ2-3; a weak D match, TRBD2 (7 bases). The ends were cut back, 4 bases at V and 6 bases at J, with 18 bases in the middle. CDR1 is SGHRS and CDR2 is YFSETQ in the germline V gene. CDR3 length: 15 amino acids. The CDR3 DNA follows: TGCGCCAGCAGCCGGGGGGCTAGTACGTTTGATACGCAGTATTTT. Protein sequence: CASSRGASTFDTQYF.

This clone was counted a single time. This chain links TRBV27 with TRBJ2-3; tentative D call: TRBD1 (6 bases). The CDR3 runs to 16 residues. The V gene lost 7 bases and the J gene lost 6 bases, with 23 bases spanning the gap. Germline V gene lookup returns CDR1 MNHEY and CDR2 SMNVEV (reference sequence). The DNA of the CDR3 is TGTGCCAGCAACCTTATTCGGGGACACCCGACGGATACGCAGTATTTT. Residues: CASNLIRGHPTDTQYF.

This chain uses TRBV18 with TRBJ1-1, with 7 bases lining up with TRBD1. With V trimmed by 6 bases and J by 1 base, 5 bases remained unmatched. Germline assignment: CDR1 KGHSH and CDR2 LQKENI. The CDR3 runs to 14 residues. CDR3 in amino acids: CASSLDRTNTEAFF. The CDR3 nucleotides are TGTGCCAGCTCCCTGGACAGGACGAACACTGAAGCTTTCTTT.

This chain links TRBV10-2 with TRBJ1-1; a possible D gene is TRBD1 (6 bases). V shed 0 bases and J shed 3 bases, with 17 bases lying between them. CDR3 length equals 17 residues. In germline, CDR1 is WSHSY, CDR2 SAAADI. CDR3 in amino acids: CASSESRGGGLYTEAFF. The CDR3 DNA reads as TGCGCCAGCAGTGAGTCCCGGGGAGGGGGTTTGTACACTGAAGCTTTCTTT.

CDR3 sequence reads: CASSPSGEGYNEQFF. CDR3 in DNA: TGTGCCAGCAGCCCCTCCGGGGAGGGGTACAATGAGCAGTTCTTC. This chain joins TRBV6-6 and TRBJ2-1, with 7 bases that match TRBD2. Germline lookup yields CDR1 MNHNY and CDR2 SVGAGI (reference sequence). The CDR3 spans 15 residues. V shed 6 bases and J 4 bases; nucleotides not matched to a gene: 9.

The V gene is TRBV6-1, the J gene TRBJ1-2; TRBD1 agrees at 8 bases. The CDR3 has 16 amino acids. CDR1 is MNHNS, CDR2 SASEGT, per germline. V trimming: 4 bases; J trimming: 4 bases; junction bases outside the gene matches: 11. The CDR3 sequence: CASSVSGQGRGYGYTF. The CDR3 DNA follows: TGTGCCAGCAGTGTAAGCGGACAGGGTCGTGGCTATGGCTACACCTTC.

This clone occurred once. The chain has TRBV25-1 and TRBJ2-5, with D perhaps TRBD2 (6 bases). The germline CDR1 and CDR2 sequences are MGHDK and SYGVNS. V was clipped by 4 bases and J by 3 bases, with 9 bases between them. This CDR3 is built from 13 residues. DNA for the CDR3: TGTGCCAGCAGTGTAGGAGGGAAAGAGACCCAGTACTTC. Translated: CASSVGGKETQYF.

The CDR3 coding sequence is TGTGCCAGCAGCGCCAGTCCGGGACAGGGATACTACGAGCAGTACTTC. Protein product: CASSASPGQGYYEQYF. V is TRBV9 and J is TRBJ2-7; the match to TRBD1 covers 9 bases. Unmatched junction bases numbered 10, after V lost 3 bases and J lost 3 bases. This CDR3 spans 16 amino acids. CDR1 is SGDLS and CDR2 is YYNGEE in the germline V gene.

This clone was counted a single time. J is TRBJ1-1 and V is TRBV29-1; 7 bases map to TRBD1. Germline V gene data show CDR1 as SQVTM and CDR2 as ANQGSEA. There are 13 residues in the CDR3. V shed 7 bases and J 4 bases; nucleotides not matched to a gene: 9. CDR3 protein: CSAKTGYGTEAFF. Here the CDR3 DNA reads TGCAGCGCCAAGACAGGGTACGGCACTGAAGCTTTCTTT.

This chain connects TRBV27 to TRBJ1-2; no firm D call. The CDR3 length is 15 residues. The V gene lost 6 bases and the J gene lost 2 bases, with 16 bases spanning the gap. CDR1 is MNHEY, CDR2 SMNVEV, per germline (reference sequence). The CDR3 sequence is CASSLTGYANYGYTF. DNA of the CDR3: TGTGCCAGCAGCCTCACGGGTTATGCCAACTATGGCTACACCTTC.

This clone appeared a single time. The chain employs TRBV18 and TRBJ2-5; perhaps TRBD1 as D (7 bases). Germline-derived CDR1 and CDR2 are KGHSH and LQKENI. V lost 2 bases to trimming and J lost 9 bases, with 16 bases between them. This CDR3 has 14 amino acids. The CDR3 here is CASSPSLPGGSQYF. The CDR3 DNA reads as TGTGCCAGCTCACCATCACTGCCAGGGGGGTCCCAGTACTTC.

The genes are TRBV5-4 and TRBJ1-2; D uncertain. Germline CDR1 is SGHNT and CDR2 is YYREEE (reference sequence). The CDR3 extends over 16 amino acids. Trimming stripped 0 bases from V and 1 base from J, with 13 bases between. In nucleotides, the CDR3 is TGTGCCAGCAGCTTGGCTACCGGACTCCTTAACTATGGCTACACCTTC. Encoded protein: CASSLATGLLNYGYTF.

V gene TRBV2 combines with J gene TRBJ2-7; unclear D gene. Germline CDR1 SNHLY, CDR2 FYNNEI. CDR3 length equals 13 residues. Trimming took 7 bases from V and 2 from J, leaving 12 bases between them. This chain's CDR3 is CASMSGTPYEQYF. The CDR3 DNA follows: TGTGCCAGCATGTCAGGAACCCCCTACGAGCAGTACTTC.

This clone has only one observation. This chain joins TRBV5-6 and TRBJ1-2; 9 bases align to TRBD1. Trimming removed 4 bases from V and 5 bases from J; junction bases left unmatched: 6. From germline, CDR1 is SGHDT and CDR2 YYEEEE. This CDR3 is built from 14 residues. The CDR3 here is CASSHDRGAYGYTF. CDR3 nucleotide sequence: TGTGCCAGCAGCCACGACAGGGGGGCGTATGGCTACACCTTC.

This chain links TRBV2 with TRBJ1-1; TRBD1 matches 9 bases. The J segment lost 4 bases and the V segment lost 4 bases, leaving 4 bases of the junction unmatched. The CDR3 length is 14 residues. The germline V gene has CDR1 SNHLY and CDR2 FYNNEI. The CDR3 region has the DNA TGTGCCAGCAGTGTACAGGGGGCGGCCACTGAAGCTTTCTTT. Translating gives CASSVQGAATEAFF.

This sequence joins TRBV5-1 and TRBJ1-3; D is perhaps TRBD1 (6 bases). V was cut by 4 bases and J by 4 bases, with 15 bases left in between. CDR1 is SGHRS, CDR2 YFSETQ, per germline. The CDR3 length is 15 residues. CDR3 region: CASSDQKGDGNTIYF. In DNA form, the CDR3 reads TGCGCCAGCAGCGACCAGAAGGGGGACGGAAACACCATATATTTT.

The CDR3 here is CASSPRVVSYNEQFF. The CDR3 region has the DNA TGTGCCAGCAGTCCCCGGGTAGTCTCCTACAATGAGCAGTTCTTC. The rearrangement links TRBV28 to TRBJ2-1, with unresolved D. Looked up from germline, CDR1 is MDHEN and CDR2 is SYDVKM. V was clipped by 5 bases and J by 0 bases, with 11 bases between them. CDR3 length equals 15 residues.

The chain carries TRBV21-1 and TRBJ1-4; no DNA check was done on the table's D call, TRBD1. TRBV21-1 is a recognized pseudogene. The CDR3 runs to 16 residues. The CDR3, as DNA: TGTGCCAGCAGCTCAAAGGTTCAAGGGGTAGATGAAAAACTGTTTTTT. This gives the protein CASSSKVQGVDEKLFF.

CDR3 DNA: TGTGCCAGCAGAGAGCTAGCGGGAGTTTACAATGAGCAGTTCTTC. Translating it yields CASRELAGVYNEQFF. The V call is TRBV27, the J call TRBJ2-1, with 10 bases aligning to TRBD2. The CDR3 extends over 15 amino acids. V lost 6 bases to trimming and J lost 4 bases; unmatched junction nucleotides: 6. Germline CDR1 and CDR2: MNHEY and SMNVEV (reference sequence).

The chain links TRBV11-3 to TRBJ2-5; D is unresolved. CDR3 size: 14 residues. The V end lost 1 base, the J end lost 1 base, and 7 bases lay between the germline ends. Germline V gene sequence: CDR1 SGHNT, CDR2 YENEEA. This CDR3 is CASSLGGPQETQYF. The DNA for the CDR3 is TGTGCCAGCAGCTTAGGCGGTCCCCAAGAGACCCAGTACTTC.

This clone showed up just a few times. The gene calls are TRBV7-2 and TRBJ1-2, with D unresolved. The V end was cut by 1 base, the J end by 3 bases, with 9 bases between. From germline, CDR1 is SGHTA and CDR2 FQGNSA. The CDR3 contains 14 residues. CDR3 sequence (DNA): TGTGCCAGCAGCTTAGGAGGAGACGACTATGGCTACACCTTC. Translated, it gives CASSLGGDDYGYTF.

V is TRBV11-3 and J is TRBJ2-2; TRBD2 aligns across 11 bases. There are 15 residues in the CDR3. V lost 0 bases to trimming and J lost 9 bases; unmatched junction nucleotides: 3. Germline CDR1 SGHNT, CDR2 YENEEA. In DNA, the CDR3 is TGTGCCAGCAGCTTAGAGACTAGCGGGATCAGGGAGCTGTTTTTT. It yields the protein CASSLETSGIRELFF.

A single count supports this clone. The V and J genes are TRBV25-1 and TRBJ2-1; TRBD1 might be the D (6 bases). Per the germline V gene, CDR1 is MGHDK and CDR2 is SYGVNS. V lost 3 bases to trimming and J lost 6 bases, with 12 bases between them. CDR3 size: 14 residues. CDR3 bases: TGTGCCAGCAGTGACCCGGGACACCCCAATGAGCAGTTCTTC. Translating gives CASSDPGHPNEQFF.

The gene calls are TRBV2 and TRBJ1-2, with D possibly being TRBD1 (5 bases). Germline values: CDR1 SNHLY, CDR2 FYNNEI. The CDR3 has 14 amino acids. Trimming took off 6 bases at V and 3 bases at J, with 14 bases between the two ends. The CDR3 region has the DNA TGTGCCAGCAGACCTGCCGACAGTTACTATGGCTACACCTTC. This codes for CASRPADSYYGYTF.

The chain links TRBV19 to TRBJ2-2; the D gene is possibly TRBD1 (6 bases). Per germline, CDR1 LNHDA and CDR2 SQIVND (reference sequence). The germline V and J ends were trimmed by 6 bases and 0 bases, with 17 bases remaining between them. The CDR3 has 17 amino acids. The CDR3 sequence is CASSTPTGWTNTGELFF. The DNA of the CDR3 is TGTGCCAGTAGCACTCCGACAGGTTGGACGAACACCGGGGAGCTGTTTTTT.

The genes are TRBV27 and TRBJ2-4; TRBD2 matches at 14 bases. V lost 6 bases and J lost 1; bases outside the gene matches: 8. The length of the CDR3 is 18 residues. CDR1 MNHEY and CDR2 SMNVEV come from the germline V gene (reference sequence). CDR3 sequence: CASRPGLAGERAKNIQYF. DNA of the CDR3: TGTGCCAGCAGGCCGGGACTAGCGGGAGAACGCGCCAAAAACATTCAGTACTTC.